This T cell receptor (beta chain) was retrieved from a study of CD8 T cells in ankylosing spondylitis. Remarks on this clonotype: Its matching antigen is unknown.

General study results and limits: Reports say disease-linked clones showed up significantly more in matched ankylosing spondylitis synovial fluid. Apparently characteristic of ankylosing spondylitis blood was a TCR beta motif (roughly eight highly homologous variants).

CDR1 SQVTM and CDR2 ANQGSEA come from the germline V gene. V lost 0 bases and J 14 bases, leaving 18 bases between the germline ends. The CDR3 consists of 13 residues. Library preparation for TCR beta used quantitative 5'-RACE with molecular barcodes. TCRdb re-called the 5' RACE reads through MiXCR, storing one row per CDR3 protein. The repertoire includes 250,000 or so distinct CDR3 sequences, 15% to 20% of them detected once, and under 40% sits in the top ten. Material: blood, either unsorted or a sorted T cell fraction (not recorded which). This TCR was sampled from a male donor with ankylosing spondylitis or in good health (not recorded which). This chain connects TRBV29-1 to TRBJ2-3; D remains unclear. The CDR3 protein is CSVEDPRSLSGYF. The CDR3 coding sequence is TGCAGCGTTGAAGATCCGCGTAGCCTATCGGGGTATTTT.